Following are 20 T cell receptor beta chains from one sample sequenced in a study of blood T cell repertoires in COVID-19 (dated by TCRdb to the early 2020s). Library preparation employed the immunoSEQ multiplex PCR assay. TCRdb holds this immuneACCESS table with in-frame rearrangements only. Some clones are missing; in checked studies, unresolved V genes explain under half, and the rest has no known cause. This sample has some 190,000 clones in its table, and 84% of those were observed once. In total, the top ten clones hold roughly 3.2% of the sample. The sequenced material came from PBMCs or T cells enriched from blood (not recorded which). The receptors were sampled from a woman in her 30s who had been exposed to COVID-19.

The genes are TRBV12-3 or TRBV12-4 and TRBJ1-1; D possibly corresponds to TRBD1 (5 bases). The germline V and J ends were trimmed by 0 bases and 8 bases, with 10 bases remaining between them. The CDR3 length is 13 residues. CDR3 sequence: CASSLARQGEAFF. For the CDR3, the DNA is TGTGCCAGCAGTTTAGCACGGCAGGGAGAAGCTTTCTTT.

This clone was found a few times. The chain couples TRBV7-9 to TRBJ2-6, with D perhaps TRBD1 (6 bases). CDR3 length: 15 amino acids. The V end lost 6 bases, the J end lost 8 bases, and 17 bases lay between the germline ends. CDR1 is SEHNR, CDR2 FQNEAQ, per germline (reference sequence). The CDR3 nucleotides are TGTGCCAGCAGTTCAAAGGGGGAACGGACCAACGTCCTGACTTTC. Residues: CASSSKGERTNVLTF.

The rearrangement uses TRBV9 and TRBJ1-5; TRBD1 is a possible D gene (6 bases). Germline CDR1 and CDR2: SGDLS and YYNGEE. V lost 4 bases and J lost 3, with 14 bases in between. The CDR3 has 15 residues. The CDR3 DNA reads TGTGCCAGCAGCCCAGGGGCCGGGTTCAATCAGCCCCAGCATTTT. Amino acids: CASSPGAGFNQPQHF. Complete variable domain (other parts from reference TRBV9 and TRBJ1-5): DSGVTQTPKHLITATGQRVTLRCSPRSGDLSVYWYQQSLDQGLQFLIQYYNGEERAKGNILERFSAQQFPDLHSELNLSSLELGDSALYFCASSPGAGFNQPQHFGDGTRLSIL.

The chain links TRBV3-1 (or the pseudogene TRBV3-2) to TRBJ1-2; D not certain. Trimming pared 4 bases from V and 5 bases from J, leaving 20 bases between. CDR3 length: 16 amino acids. Germline values: CDR1 LGHDT, CDR2 YNNKEL (reference sequence). CDR3 coding DNA: TGTGCCAGCAGCCCAACCCCAGGAACAGTACGATATGGCTACACCTTC. The encoded protein is CASSPTPGTVRYGYTF.

The chain joins TRBV7-2 to TRBJ2-7; D remains ambiguous. With 5 bases removed from V and 0 bases from J, the gap between germline ends came to 8 bases. This CDR3 comprises 13 residues. CDR1 and CDR2 from the germline V gene are SGHTA and FQGNSA. In nucleotides, the CDR3 is TGTGCCAGCAGCCCGCCGGGCTCCTACGAGCAGTACTTC. The encoded protein is CASSPPGSYEQYF.

CDR3: CASSQGQNNSPLHF. The DNA for the CDR3 is TGTGCCAGCAGCCAGGGCCAGAATAATTCACCCCTCCACTTT. V gene TRBV3-1 (or the pseudogene TRBV3-2) combines with J gene TRBJ1-6; D is unresolved. CDR1 and CDR2 (germline): LGHDT, YNNKEL (reference sequence). V lost 3 bases and J lost 5, with 8 bases in between. The CDR3 is made up of 14 amino acids.

V and J are TRBV2 and TRBJ1-2, with D maybe TRBD1 (5 bases). CDR3 length: 16 amino acids. V lost 0 bases and J lost 0, with 11 bases in between. Germline V lookup: CDR1 SNHLY, CDR2 FYNNEI. The CDR3 DNA reads TGTGCCAGCAGTGAAGCGCGCAGGGCTCCTAACTATGGCTACACCTTC. Protein sequence: CASSEARRAPNYGYTF.

The chain is built from TRBV6-5 and TRBJ2-1; D unclear. V shed 7 bases and J shed 3 bases, with 13 bases lying between them. Per the germline V gene, CDR1 is MNHEY and CDR2 is SVGAGI. The CDR3 totals 14 residues. The CDR3 DNA sequence: TGTGCCAGCACGAGGTCCGCCTACTACAATGAGCAGTTCTTC. This codes for CASTRSAYYNEQFF.

The CDR3 DNA follows: TGTGCCAGCAGCTTCCTATTGAGCGGGAACACTGAAGCTTTCTTT. It codes for CASSFLLSGNTEAFF. The chain combines TRBV6-2 or TRBV6-3 with TRBJ1-1; no definite D call. Between the trimmed V and J ends, which lost 6 bases and 1 base, there was a span of 15 bases. Germline assignment: CDR1 MNHEY and CDR2 SVGEGT. The CDR3 spans 15 residues.

V is TRBV5-1 and J is TRBJ2-1, with 8 bases lining up with TRBD2. V lost 2 bases and J lost 5; bases outside the gene matches: 3. The CDR3 runs to 14 residues. Germline CDR1 is SGHRS and CDR2 is YFSETQ. The CDR3 coding sequence is TGCGCCAGCAGCTTACGGGGGGGCCACAATGAGCAGTTCTTC. Amino acids: CASSLRGGHNEQFF.

The chain's CDR3 is CASSSQIMNTEAFF. In nucleotides, the CDR3 is TGCGCCAGCAGCTCCCAGATTATGAACACTGAAGCTTTCTTT. The V and J genes are TRBV5-1 and TRBJ1-1; D ambiguous. The V and J ends lost 3 bases and 0 bases respectively, with 9 bases between them. CDR1 and CDR2 from the germline V gene are SGHRS and YFSETQ. CDR3 length: 14 amino acids.

The CDR3 DNA reads as TGTGCCAGCAAAGGCCAGGCCGGCTATGGCTACACCTTC. It is translated as CASKGQAGYGYTF. This chain joins TRBV3-1 (or the pseudogene TRBV3-2) and TRBJ1-2; D unclear. The CDR3 spans 13 residues. V lost 7 bases, J lost 4 bases, and 13 bases lay in between. Germline loops: CDR1 LGHDT, CDR2 YNNKEL (reference sequence).

This clone was seen a single time. The J gene is TRBJ2-5, the V gene TRBV19; D might be TRBD2 (6 bases). This CDR3 is built from 14 residues. Trimming cost V 6 bases and J 5 bases, with 16 bases left between them. CDR1 and CDR2 from the germline V gene are LNHDA and SQIVND (reference sequence). The chain's CDR3 is CASRGLGGRETQYF. CDR3 nucleotide sequence: TGTGCCAGTAGAGGACTCGGGGGACGGGAGACCCAGTACTTC.

This clone turned up a few times. This chain connects TRBV4-1 to TRBJ1-2; 10 nucleotides line up with TRBD1. Looked up from germline, CDR1 is MGHRA and CDR2 is YSYEKL. CDR3 length: 16 amino acids. V lost 4 bases and J lost 8; bases outside the gene matches: 13. CDR3 bases: TGCGCCAGCAGCCGGGACAGGGGCGCTGGCTCTGGGGGCTACACCTTC. It codes for CASSRDRGAGSGGYTF.

The V call is TRBV3-1 (or the pseudogene TRBV3-2), the J call TRBJ1-1, with D perhaps TRBD1 (5 bases). There are 13 residues in the CDR3. Trimming left V 6 bases short and J 1 base short, with 9 bases between. Germline CDR1 is LGHDT and CDR2 is YNNKEL (reference sequence). In DNA form, the CDR3 reads TGTGCCAGCAGTATTCAGGGGAACACTGAAGCTTTCTTT. Amino acids: CASSIQGNTEAFF.

The gene calls are TRBV5-4 and TRBJ2-1; 8 nucleotides line up with TRBD2. Germline V gives CDR1 SGHNT, CDR2 YYREEE (reference sequence). J lost 7 bases, V lost 0 bases, and 9 bases had no gene match. The CDR3 loop spans 16 amino acids. The CDR3 loop reads CASSLAASGGYNEQFF. The CDR3 region has the DNA TGTGCCAGCAGCTTGGCCGCGTCGGGGGGGTATAATGAGCAGTTCTTC.

The chain recombines TRBV19 with TRBJ2-5; 11 bases align to TRBD1. J was trimmed by 5 bases and V by 4 bases; bases with no gene match: 0. The CDR3 loop spans 13 amino acids. Germline V gene lookup returns CDR1 LNHDA and CDR2 SQIVND (reference sequence). CDR3 nucleotide sequence: TGTGCCAGTAGTAGGGACAGGGGGGAGACCCAGTACTTC. Protein: CASSRDRGETQYF.

The chain recombines TRBV4-1 with TRBJ2-7; tentative D call: TRBD2 (5 bases). This CDR3 is built from 12 residues. V was pared by 9 bases and J by 0 bases, with 9 bases between. Germline CDR1 is MGHRA and CDR2 is YSYEKL. CDR3: CASTDSSYEQYF. The CDR3 region has the DNA TGCGCCAGTACGGACTCCTCCTACGAGCAGTACTTC.

The CDR3 sequence is CASSFTEPAEAFF. The CDR3 nucleotides are TGTGCCAGCAGCTTTACAGAGCCCGCTGAAGCTTTCTTT. V gene TRBV7-2 combines with J gene TRBJ1-1, with unresolved D. This CDR3 contains 13 residues. Trimming took off 3 bases at V and 6 bases at J, with 11 bases between the two ends. In germline, CDR1 is SGHTA, CDR2 FQGNSA.

The V and J genes are TRBV6-5 and TRBJ1-2; D gene unclear. Germline CDR1 and CDR2: MNHEY and SVGAGI. The CDR3 consists of 13 residues. V was trimmed by 6 bases and J by 2 bases, leaving 10 bases between them. DNA of the CDR3: TGTGCCAGCAGGAGCGGGGAGAACTATGGCTACACCTTC. It codes for CASRSGENYGYTF.